This T cell receptor (beta chain) was sequenced in a study of T-cell memory formation after mild COVID-19. Study details: Largely, the TCR clusters proved donor specific.

TCRdb passed the 5' RACE reads through MiXCR, listing each CDR3 protein once. Here the sample spans around 410,000 distinct CDR3 sequences, 20% to 30% being singletons. The CDR3 runs to 15 residues. Germline-derived CDR1 and CDR2 are MNHEY and SVGAGI. V shed 2 bases and J shed 8 bases, with 16 bases lying between them. This clonotype occurred a few times. Its antigen remains unidentified. Study results and caveats: Mainly in CM and EM were contracting CD4+ clones; CD8+ were in EMRA. There were some responding clones in pre-infection memory, which suggested that cross-reactive memory had joined.

Sequenced sample: PBMCs or a T cell subset sorted from them (not recorded which). The chain recombines TRBV6-5 with TRBJ2-1; D is unclear. This TCR was sampled from an adult woman who had mild COVID-19 (a few samples of this study predate the infection). Cell type and time point are not known. CDR3 bases: TGTGCCAGCAGTTACACTTGGACGAGGATCGATGAGCAGTTCTTC. This gives the protein CASSYTWTRIDEQFF.